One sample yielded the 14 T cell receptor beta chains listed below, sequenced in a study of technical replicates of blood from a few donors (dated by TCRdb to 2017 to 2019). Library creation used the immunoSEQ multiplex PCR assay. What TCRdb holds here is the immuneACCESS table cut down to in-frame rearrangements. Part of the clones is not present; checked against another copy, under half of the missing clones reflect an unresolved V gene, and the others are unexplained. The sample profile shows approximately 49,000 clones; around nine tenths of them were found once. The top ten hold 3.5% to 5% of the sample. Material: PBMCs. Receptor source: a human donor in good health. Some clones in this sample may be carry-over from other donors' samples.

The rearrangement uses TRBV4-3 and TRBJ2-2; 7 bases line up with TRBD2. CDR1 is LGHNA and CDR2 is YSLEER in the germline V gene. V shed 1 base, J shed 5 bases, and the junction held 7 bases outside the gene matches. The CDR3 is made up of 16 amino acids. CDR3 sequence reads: CASSQVGGVQTGELFF. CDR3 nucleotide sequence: TGCGCCAGCAGCCAAGTGGGGGGGGTACAAACCGGGGAGCTGTTTTTT.

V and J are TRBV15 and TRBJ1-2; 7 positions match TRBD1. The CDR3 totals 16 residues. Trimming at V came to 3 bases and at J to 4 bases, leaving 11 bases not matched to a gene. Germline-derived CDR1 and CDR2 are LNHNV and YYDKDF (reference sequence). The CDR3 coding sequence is TGTGCCACCAGCAGGGAGGGGGCAGGAGGACCCTATGGCTACACCTTC. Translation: CATSREGAGGPYGYTF.

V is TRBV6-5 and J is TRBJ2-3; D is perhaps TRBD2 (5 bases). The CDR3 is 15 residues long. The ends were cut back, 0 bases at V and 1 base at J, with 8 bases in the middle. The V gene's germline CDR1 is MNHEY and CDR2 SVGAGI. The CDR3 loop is CASSYSGSGTDTQYF. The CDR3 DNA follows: TGTGCCAGCAGTTACTCTGGGAGCGGCACAGATACGCAGTATTTT.

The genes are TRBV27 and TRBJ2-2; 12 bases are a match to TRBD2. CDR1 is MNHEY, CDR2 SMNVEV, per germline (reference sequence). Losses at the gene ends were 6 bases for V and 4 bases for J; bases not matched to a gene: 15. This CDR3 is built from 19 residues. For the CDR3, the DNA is TGTGCCAGCAGCTTTACACTAGCGGGGGGCGTTGTTGGCACCGGGGAGCTGTTTTTT. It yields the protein CASSFTLAGGVVGTGELFF.

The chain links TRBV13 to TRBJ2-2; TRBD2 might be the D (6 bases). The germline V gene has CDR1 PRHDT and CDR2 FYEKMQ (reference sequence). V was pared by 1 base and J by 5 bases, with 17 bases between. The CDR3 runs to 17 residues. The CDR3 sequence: CASSLVGLRDPTGELFF. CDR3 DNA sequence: TGTGCCAGCAGCTTAGTTGGTCTGCGGGATCCTACCGGGGAGCTGTTTTTT.

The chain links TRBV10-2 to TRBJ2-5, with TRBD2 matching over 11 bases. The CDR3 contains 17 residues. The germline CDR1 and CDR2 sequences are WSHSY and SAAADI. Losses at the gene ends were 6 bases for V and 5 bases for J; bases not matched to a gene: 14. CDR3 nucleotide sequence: TGCGCCAGCAGGGCAGGGTTAGCGGGAGGGCCTGGCGAGACCCAGTACTTC. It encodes CASRAGLAGGPGETQYF.

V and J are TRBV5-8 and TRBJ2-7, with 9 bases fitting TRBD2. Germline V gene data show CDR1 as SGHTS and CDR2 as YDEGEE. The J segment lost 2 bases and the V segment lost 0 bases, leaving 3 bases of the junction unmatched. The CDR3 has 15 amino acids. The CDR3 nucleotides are TGTGCCAGCAGCTTGGGACTAGCGGTGCCCTACGAGCAGTACTTC. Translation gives CASSLGLAVPYEQYF.

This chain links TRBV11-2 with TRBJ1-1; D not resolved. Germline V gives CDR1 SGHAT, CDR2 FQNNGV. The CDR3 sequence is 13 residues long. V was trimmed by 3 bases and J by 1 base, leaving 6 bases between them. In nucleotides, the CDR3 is TGTGCCAGCAGCTTTAGTACGAACACTGAAGCTTTCTTT. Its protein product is CASSFSTNTEAFF. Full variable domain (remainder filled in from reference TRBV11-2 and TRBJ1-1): EAGVAQSPRYKIIEKRQSVAFWCNPISGHATLYWYQQILGQGPKLLIQFQNNGVVDDSQLPKDRFSAERLKGVDSTLKIQPAKLEDSAVYLCASSFSTNTEAFFGQGTRLTVV.

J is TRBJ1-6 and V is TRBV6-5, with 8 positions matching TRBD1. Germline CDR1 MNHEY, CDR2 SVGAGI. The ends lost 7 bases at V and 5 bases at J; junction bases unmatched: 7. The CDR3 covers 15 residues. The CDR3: CASTRQGTDNSPLHF. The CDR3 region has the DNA TGTGCCAGCACTAGACAGGGGACGGATAATTCACCCCTCCACTTT.

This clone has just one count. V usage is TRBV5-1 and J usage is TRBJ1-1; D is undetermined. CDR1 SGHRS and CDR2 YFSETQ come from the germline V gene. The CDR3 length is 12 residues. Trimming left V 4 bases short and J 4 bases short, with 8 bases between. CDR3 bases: TGCGCCAGCAGCCTGGGGAGCACTGAAGCTTTCTTT. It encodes CASSLGSTEAFF. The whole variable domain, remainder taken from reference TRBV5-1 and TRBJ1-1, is KAGVTQTPRYLIKTRGQQVTLSCSPISGHRSVSWYQQTPGQGLQFLFEYFSETQRNKGNFPGRFSGRQFSNSRSEMNVSTLELGDSALYLCASSLGSTEAFFGQGTRLTVV.

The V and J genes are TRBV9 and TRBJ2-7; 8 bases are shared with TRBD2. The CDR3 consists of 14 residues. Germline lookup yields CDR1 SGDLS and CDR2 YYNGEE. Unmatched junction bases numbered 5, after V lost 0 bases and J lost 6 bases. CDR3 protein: CASSVVSGEGEQYF. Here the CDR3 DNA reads TGTGCCAGCAGCGTAGTTAGCGGGGAGGGCGAGCAGTACTTC.

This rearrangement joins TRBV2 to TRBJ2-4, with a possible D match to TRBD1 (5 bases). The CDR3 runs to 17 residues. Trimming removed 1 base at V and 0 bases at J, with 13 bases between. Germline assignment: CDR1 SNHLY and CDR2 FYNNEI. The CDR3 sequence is CASSEVLRQKAKNIQYF. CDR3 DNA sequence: TGTGCCAGCAGTGAAGTCTTGCGACAGAAAGCCAAAAACATTCAGTACTTC.

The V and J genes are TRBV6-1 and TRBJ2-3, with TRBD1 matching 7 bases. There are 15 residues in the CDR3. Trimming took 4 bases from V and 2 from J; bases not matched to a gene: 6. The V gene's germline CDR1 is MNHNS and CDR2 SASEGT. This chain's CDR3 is CASSAYRGITDTQYF. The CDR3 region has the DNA TGTGCCAGCAGTGCCTACAGGGGTATCACAGATACGCAGTATTTT.

The CDR3, as DNA: TGTGCCTGGAGCAAGCGGGAGGGGAGCTCCTACGAGCAGTACTTC. Protein sequence: CAWSKREGSSYEQYF. The rearrangement uses TRBV30 and TRBJ2-7; 10 bases are a match to TRBD2. Germline CDR1 is GTSNPN and CDR2 is SVGIG (reference sequence). This CDR3 region has 15 residues. V lost 3 bases to trimming and J lost 0 bases; unmatched junction nucleotides: 5.